The 11 T cell receptor beta chains below were found in one sample sequenced in a study of T cells in narcolepsy. TCRdb keeps only in-frame clones here, not all; method: immunoSEQ multiplex PCR. The table has about 35,000 clones, 80% seen once. Specimen: memory (CD45RA-) CD4+ T cells from blood. The receptor set was obtained from a human donor in good health.

The chain joins TRBV7-9 to TRBJ1-1; 7 bases are shared with TRBD1. The length of the CDR3 is 15 residues. Germline trimming cut 4 bases from V and 4 bases from J; bases unmatched to any gene: 9. CDR1 is SEHNR and CDR2 is FQNEAQ in the germline V gene (reference sequence). This CDR3 is CASSSMQGVSTEAFF. DNA of the CDR3: TGTGCCAGCAGCTCAATGCAGGGGGTAAGCACTGAAGCTTTCTTT.

The CDR3 protein is CASSSLTLAGLKHYNEQFF. The CDR3 DNA sequence: TGTGCCAGCAGCTCCTTGACCCTAGCGGGACTAAAGCACTACAATGAGCAGTTCTTC. This chain links TRBV7-9 with TRBJ2-1; 9 bases are shared with TRBD2. Germline trimming cut 4 bases from V and 3 bases from J; bases unmatched to any gene: 16. Germline V CDR1 and CDR2: SEHNR, FQNEAQ (reference sequence). The CDR3 runs to 19 residues. The variable domain in full, completed from reference TRBV7-9 and TRBJ2-1, reads DTGVSQNPRHKITKRGQNVTFRCDPISEHNRLYWYRQTLGQGPEFLTYFQNEAQLEKSRLLSDRFSAERPKGSFSTLEIQRTEQGDSAMYLCASSSLTLAGLKHYNEQFFGPGTRLTVL.

This chain connects TRBV6-1 to TRBJ2-7; weak D call: TRBD2 (6 bases). The CDR3 loop spans 14 amino acids. Germline V gene lookup returns CDR1 MNHNS and CDR2 SASEGT. The V end was cut by 9 bases, the J end by 2 bases, with 17 bases between. CDR3 coding DNA: TGTGCCAGTACGTACGCTGGGACTCCCTACGAGCAGTACTTC. Translation: CASTYAGTPYEQYF.

By share, this clone counts as medium-sized. This chain's CDR3 is CAISGLNEAFF. The CDR3 DNA is TGTGCCATCAGCGGTCTGAACGAAGCTTTCTTT. The chain is built from TRBV10-3 and TRBJ1-1; D is uncertain. V lost 6 bases to trimming and J lost 8 bases, with 10 bases between them. CDR1 and CDR2 from the germline V gene are ENHRY and SYGVKD. This CDR3 is 11 amino acids long.

The gene calls are TRBV27 and TRBJ2-2; 12 bases align to TRBD2. Germline CDR1 is MNHEY and CDR2 is SMNVEV (reference sequence). The CDR3 runs 16 residues. Unmatched junction bases numbered 6, after V lost 6 bases and J lost 4 bases. This chain's CDR3 is CASRYVTSGGTGELFF. The CDR3 coding sequence is TGTGCCAGCAGATACGTGACTAGCGGGGGCACCGGGGAGCTGTTTTTT.

This chain connects TRBV6-1 to TRBJ2-1, with TRBD2 matching 7 bases. V lost 9 bases to trimming and J lost 6 bases; unmatched junction nucleotides: 5. CDR1 and CDR2 from the germline V gene are MNHNS and SASEGT. The length of the CDR3 is 12 residues. The CDR3 spells CASLAAANEQFF. The CDR3 DNA reads as TGTGCCAGTCTAGCGGCGGCCAATGAGCAGTTCTTC.

The chain has TRBV18 and TRBJ2-5; 7 nucleotides align to TRBD1. Germline CDR1 and CDR2: KGHSH and LQKENI. This CDR3 comprises 14 residues. The junction had 4 bases not matched to a gene; V was cut back by 3 bases and J by 3 bases. Here the CDR3 DNA reads TGTGCCAGCTCACCTCGGACAGGAAAAGAGACCCAGTACTTC. Protein sequence: CASSPRTGKETQYF.

The chain combines TRBV4-2 with TRBJ2-4; no clear D gene. The CDR3 totals 15 residues. Trimming took off 0 bases at V and 10 bases at J, with 16 bases between the two ends. Per germline, CDR1 LGHNA and CDR2 YNFKEQ. CDR3 amino acids: CASSQDRAEQRIQYF. CDR3 coding DNA: TGTGCCAGCAGCCAAGACCGGGCAGAACAACGGATTCAGTACTTC.

This sequence joins TRBV6-5 and TRBJ2-7, with 9 bases fitting TRBD2. The V and J ends lost 8 bases and 3 bases, in that order; junction bases with no gene match: 5. The CDR3 sequence is 13 residues long. Germline V gives CDR1 MNHEY, CDR2 SVGAGI. CDR3 protein: CASLRAGGYEQYF. CDR3 DNA sequence: TGTGCCAGCTTAAGAGCGGGGGGCTACGAGCAGTACTTC.

This chain connects TRBV7-6 to TRBJ2-1, with TRBD2 matching 8 bases. This CDR3 region has 15 residues. CDR1 and CDR2 (germline): SGHVS, FNYEAQ. The trim removed 0 bases at V and 3 bases at J, leaving 1 base unmatched. The CDR3 sequence: CASSLASGGYNEQFF. CDR3 nucleotide sequence: TGTGCCAGCAGCTTAGCGAGCGGGGGCTACAATGAGCAGTTCTTC.

This chain joins TRBV28 and TRBJ2-3; D not certain. Trimming took 2 bases from V and 2 from J, leaving 11 bases between them. Germline lookup yields CDR1 MDHEN and CDR2 SYDVKM. CDR3 size: 15 residues. CDR3 sequence: CASSLNDLLTDTQYF. CDR3 DNA: TGTGCCAGCAGTTTAAACGACCTTCTCACAGATACGCAGTATTTT.